One and the same sample provided the 14 T cell receptor beta chains below, sequenced in a study of spatial heterogeneity in lung cancer. TCRdb re-called the 5' RACE reads with MiXCR, one entry per CDR3 protein. The data show under 150,000 distinct CDR3 sequences, about 10% seen once. The time point was: blood at routine non-recurrence follow-up after resection. Sample: PBMCs, taken at follow-up. Receptor source: a female donor with early-stage non-small cell lung cancer.

The rearrangement joins TRBV20-1 to TRBJ2-4; no clear D. The germline V gene has CDR1 DFQATT and CDR2 SNEGSKA (reference sequence). V was clipped by 3 bases and J by 7 bases, with 19 bases between them. This CDR3 has 15 amino acids. CDR3 bases: TGCAGTGCTAGGCCCCCACAGTGGAGTAGTAACATTCAGTACTTC. Protein: CSARPPQWSSNIQYF.

This clonotype occurred many times. The CDR3 DNA reads as TGTGCCAGCAGGTACCTCAACAGAATCACAGATACGCAGTATTTT. It translates to CASRYLNRITDTQYF. The chain links TRBV12-3 or TRBV12-4 to TRBJ2-3, with unresolved D. The V and J ends lost 6 bases and 2 bases respectively, with 15 bases between them. CDR3 length: 15 residues.

This clonotype came up a few times. This chain uses TRBV6-5 with TRBJ2-3, with 10 bases fitting TRBD2. This CDR3 contains 15 residues. Trimming took 5 bases from V and 2 from J; bases not matched to a gene: 4. Germline lookup yields CDR1 MNHEY and CDR2 SVGAGI. The CDR3 sequence is CASSISGRPTDTQYF. CDR3 in DNA: TGTGCCAGCAGTATTAGCGGGAGGCCCACAGATACGCAGTATTTT.

This clonotype was counted only a few times. The J gene is TRBJ1-3, the V gene TRBV28; no clear D. The CDR3 extends over 11 amino acids. Germline V gives CDR1 MDHEN, CDR2 SYDVKM. The ends were cut back, 3 bases at V and 8 bases at J, with 5 bases in the middle. Written as DNA, the CDR3 is TGTGCCAGCAGTTTTGAGTACACCATATATTTT. This encodes CASSFEYTIYF.

This clonotype was detected a few times. The chain uses TRBV27 and TRBJ1-5, with D possibly being TRBD1 (6 bases). Looked up from germline, CDR1 is MNHEY and CDR2 is SMNVEV (reference sequence). The CDR3 sequence is 13 residues long. V lost 5 bases and J lost 4, with 9 bases in between. CDR3 amino acids: CASSPGQNQPQHF. The CDR3 nucleotides read TGTGCCAGCAGTCCCGGACAGAATCAGCCCCAGCATTTT.

This clonotype was counted only a few times. V gene TRBV25-1 combines with J gene TRBJ2-7; no reliable D call. Trimming removed 6 bases at V and 1 base at J, with 7 bases between. CDR1 MGHDK and CDR2 SYGVNS come from the germline V gene. The CDR3 extends over 12 amino acids. The CDR3 region has the DNA TGTGCCAGCAGCAACCCTTCCTACGAGCAGTACTTC. This translates into CASSNPSYEQYF.

V and J are TRBV27 and TRBJ2-3, with TRBD1 as a possible D gene (6 bases). CDR1 MNHEY and CDR2 SMNVEV come from the germline V gene (reference sequence). This CDR3 is 14 amino acids long. V was shortened by 6 bases and J by 0 bases, with 10 bases between the two germline ends. The CDR3 spells CASSPDRSTDTQYF. The CDR3 DNA reads TGTGCCAGCAGCCCCGACAGGAGCACAGATACGCAGTATTTT.

In its sample, this clonotype was seen many times. The J gene is TRBJ1-5, the V gene TRBV10-3, with unresolved D. V gave up 8 bases and J gave up 0 bases, with 14 bases separating them. The CDR3 extends over 15 amino acids. Germline V gene lookup returns CDR1 ENHRY and CDR2 SYGVKD. DNA for the CDR3: TGTGCCATCTCCCCAGGCTCATATAGCAATCAGCCCCAGCATTTT. As protein: CAISPGSYSNQPQHF.

This clonotype has a handful of counts. The V gene is TRBV5-1, the J gene TRBJ2-1; 8 bases are shared with TRBD1. The trim removed 4 bases at V and 5 bases at J, leaving 11 bases unmatched. The CDR3 covers 16 residues. CDR1 and CDR2 (germline): SGHRS, YFSETQ. The CDR3 loop is CASSEGQGLTNNEQFF. The CDR3 region has the DNA TGCGCCAGCAGCGAAGGACAGGGTCTCACAAACAATGAGCAGTTCTTC.

There are many counts of this clonotype. The V gene is TRBV7-2, the J gene TRBJ2-3; tentatively, D is TRBD1 or TRBD2 (5 bases each). This CDR3 comprises 19 residues. The V gene lost 5 bases and the J gene lost 2 bases, with 26 bases spanning the gap. Per germline, CDR1 SGHTA and CDR2 FQGNSA. As DNA, the CDR3 is TGTGCCAGCAGCCCTAAACTTCCGGGACGACCCCGTAACACAGATACGCAGTATTTT. Translating it yields CASSPKLPGRPRNTDTQYF.

This clonotype was counted at least ten times. This chain uses TRBV11-1 with TRBJ1-1, with TRBD1 matching 9 bases. This CDR3 spans 15 amino acids. Trimming cost V 5 bases and J 5 bases; bases outside gene matches: 9. The germline CDR1 and CDR2 sequences are SGHAT and FQDESV (reference sequence). CDR3 amino acids: CASSAGTGPWTEAFF. The CDR3 DNA reads TGTGCCAGCAGCGCCGGGACAGGGCCCTGGACTGAAGCTTTCTTT.

The CDR3 sequence: CSARDIGGRAGNSYNEQFF. DNA for the CDR3: TGCAGTGCTAGAGATATCGGCGGGAGGGCCGGGAACTCCTACAATGAGCAGTTCTTC. The rearrangement joins TRBV20-1 to TRBJ2-1; 9 nucleotides align to TRBD2. This CDR3 spans 19 amino acids. With 0 bases clipped from V and 0 bases from J, the junction kept 12 bases outside the gene matches. Germline CDR1 DFQATT, CDR2 SNEGSKA (reference sequence).

The sample holds a few counts of this clonotype. The rearrangement joins TRBV27 to TRBJ2-5; TRBD2 matches at 8 bases. The CDR3 extends over 15 amino acids. Germline trimming cut 3 bases from V and 4 bases from J; bases unmatched to any gene: 7. Germline CDR1 and CDR2: MNHEY and SMNVEV (reference sequence). The DNA for the CDR3 is TGTGCCAGCAGTTTGCTCGGACTAGCCGGAGAGACCCAGTACTTC. Translation gives CASSLLGLAGETQYF.

This clonotype has more than one count but fewer than ten. V usage is TRBV11-2 and J usage is TRBJ2-1; D ambiguous. Trimming removed 1 base from V and 10 bases from J, with 14 bases in between. This CDR3 contains 14 residues. Germline V lookup: CDR1 SGHAT, CDR2 FQNNGV. Here the CDR3 reads CASSLGSGSDEQFF. The CDR3 region has the DNA TGTGCCAGCAGCTTAGGGTCCGGGTCGGACGAGCAGTTCTTC.